These 18 T cell receptor beta chains were sequenced from one sample in a study of CD8 T cells in ankylosing spondylitis. TCRdb re-called the 5' RACE reads with MiXCR, one entry per CDR3 protein. This table has 180,000 or so distinct CDR3 sequences, approximately 10% appearing once. The specimen sequenced was blood, either unsorted or a sorted T cell fraction (not recorded which). The receptors shown here come from a male donor with ankylosing spondylitis or in good health (not recorded which).

This sequence joins TRBV7-2 and TRBJ2-1; D is possibly TRBD1 or TRBD2 (5 bases each). Trimming shortened V by 4 bases and J by 7 bases, and 20 bases separated the two germline ends. The CDR3 has 16 amino acids. Germline V lookup: CDR1 SGHTA, CDR2 FQGNSA. The CDR3 protein is CASSWGPSGSANEQFF. The DNA of the CDR3 is TGTGCCAGCAGCTGGGGACCTTCAGGGTCCGCTAATGAGCAGTTCTTC.

This clonotype was detected ten times or more. V and J are TRBV3-1 and TRBJ1-2, with D unresolved. CDR1 and CDR2 (germline): LGHDT, YNNKEL (reference sequence). Trimming took off 2 bases at V and 4 bases at J, with 11 bases between the two ends. The CDR3 contains 14 residues. CDR3 bases: TGTGCCAGCAGCCAATGGACGGTCGCCTATGGCTACACCTTC. Protein product: CASSQWTVAYGYTF.

This clonotype was counted a few times. The genes are TRBV6-2 or TRBV6-3 and TRBJ2-2, with TRBD1 as a possible D gene (6 bases). The germline V and J ends were trimmed by 6 bases and 5 bases, with 19 bases remaining between them. The germline CDR1 and CDR2 sequences are MNHEY and SVGEGT. The CDR3 is 16 amino acids. DNA for the CDR3: TGTGCCAGCAGCCGACAGGTCCCTTCGGGGACCGGGGAGCTGTTTTTT. This sequence encodes CASSRQVPSGTGELFF.

This clonotype was recorded many times. The CDR3 DNA follows: TGCGCCAGCAGCTTGGAAGCGACGACTAGCGCTAGGGGCTACGAGCAGTACTTC. It is translated as CASSLEATTSARGYEQYF. This chain links TRBV5-1 with TRBJ2-7, with 8 positions matching TRBD2. The germline gives CDR1 SGHRS, CDR2 YFSETQ. The CDR3 has 18 residues. V dropped 0 bases and J dropped 3; count of bases not matched to a gene: 14.

This clonotype was observed many times. V gene TRBV4-3 combines with J gene TRBJ2-3; weak D call: TRBD2 (5 bases). The V and J ends lost 4 bases and 4 bases respectively, with 6 bases between them. The CDR3 is made up of 12 amino acids. Per the germline V gene, CDR1 is LGHNA and CDR2 is YSLEER. The CDR3 sequence is CASSRGSDTQYF. In nucleotides, the CDR3 is TGCGCCAGCAGCCGAGGGTCAGATACGCAGTATTTT.

This clonotype showed up many times. J is TRBJ1-5 and V is TRBV7-7; maybe TRBD1 (6 bases). The CDR3 consists of 16 residues. V shed 5 bases and J shed 9 bases, with 23 bases lying between them. Germline V lookup: CDR1 SSHAT, CDR2 FNYEAQ (reference sequence). The CDR3 protein is CASSAVLTTGMRPQHF. In DNA form, the CDR3 reads TGTGCCAGCAGCGCAGTACTCACAACAGGGATGCGGCCCCAGCATTTT.

This clonotype came up a few times. The chain employs TRBV20-1 and TRBJ2-7; D gene uncertain. CDR1 DFQATT and CDR2 SNEGSKA come from the germline V gene (reference sequence). The CDR3 sequence is 14 residues long. Here the CDR3 reads CSPLAAGALYEQYF. The CDR3 DNA reads as TGCAGCCCCCTCGCGGCCGGAGCCCTCTACGAGCAGTACTTC.

In its sample, this clonotype was seen a few times. The gene calls are TRBV6-1 and TRBJ1-2, with D possibly matching TRBD1 (6 bases). V shed 11 bases and J shed 1 base, with 23 bases lying between them. CDR3 length: 16 residues. The V gene's germline CDR1 is MNHNS and CDR2 SASEGT. The CDR3 DNA follows: TGTGCCGCGGACGGGGGGGCCCTAAGAGTTAACTATGGCTACACCTTC. It encodes CAADGGALRVNYGYTF.

This clonotype was counted ten times or more. The chain joins TRBV3-1 to TRBJ2-1; the match to TRBD1 covers 10 bases. The CDR3 has 15 amino acids. V was clipped by 2 bases and J by 6 bases; unmatched bases: 4. Germline CDR1 and CDR2: LGHDT and YNNKEL (reference sequence). CDR3 coding DNA: TGTGCCAGCAGCCAACTTAGGACAGGGGGCAATGAGCAGTTCTTC. It specifies CASSQLRTGGNEQFF.

This clonotype turned up a few times. The CDR3 region has the DNA TGTGCCAGCAGCTTGGCAGGGGTCTACAATGAGCAGTTCTTC. Amino acid sequence: CASSLAGVYNEQFF. J is TRBJ2-1 and V is TRBV7-8; tentative D call: TRBD1 (6 bases). With 3 bases removed from V and 3 bases from J, the gap between germline ends came to 9 bases. The CDR3 covers 14 residues. Germline assignment: CDR1 SGHVS and CDR2 FQNEAQ.

This clonotype was counted between two and nine times. The rearrangement joins TRBV7-9 to TRBJ2-1; TRBD2 is a possible D gene (6 bases). With 4 bases removed from V and 5 bases from J, the gap between germline ends came to 18 bases. There are 16 residues in the CDR3. Germline values: CDR1 SEHNR, CDR2 FQNEAQ (reference sequence). The CDR3 here is CASSSRSGLRDNEQFF. The CDR3, as DNA: TGTGCCAGCAGCTCCCGGTCGGGACTCCGCGACAATGAGCAGTTCTTC.

This clonotype was seen at least ten times. The rearrangement links TRBV5-1 to TRBJ2-7; TRBD1 matches 7 bases. Germline CDR1 reads SGHRS; CDR2 reads YFSETQ. Trimming at V came to 4 bases and at J to 0 bases, leaving 10 bases not matched to a gene. There are 16 residues in the CDR3. The CDR3, as DNA: TGCGCCAGCAGCCACCTAGGGACAGCGAGCTCCTACGAGCAGTACTTC. Translating gives CASSHLGTASSYEQYF.

The table lists this clonotype with many counts. V is TRBV27 and J is TRBJ2-1; no clear D gene. Trimming removed 5 bases at V and 4 bases at J, with 12 bases between. This CDR3 contains 14 residues. Germline V gene sequence: CDR1 MNHEY, CDR2 SMNVEV (reference sequence). CDR3: CASSGWERYNEQFF. As DNA, the CDR3 is TGTGCCAGCAGTGGGTGGGAAAGGTACAATGAGCAGTTCTTC.

The rearrangement uses TRBV15 and TRBJ2-7; D gene unclear. Between the trimmed V and J ends, which lost 8 bases and 3 bases, there was a span of 8 bases. The CDR3 sequence is 11 residues long. CDR1 is LNHNV, CDR2 YYDKDF, per germline (reference sequence). As DNA, the CDR3 is TGTGCCACCGGTAGCCACTACGAGCAGTACTTC. Amino acids: CATGSHYEQYF.

There are many counts of this clonotype. The chain employs TRBV9 and TRBJ2-5; D is unresolved. Germline loops: CDR1 SGDLS, CDR2 YYNGEE. This CDR3 comprises 14 residues. Trimming cost V 0 bases and J 4 bases, with 10 bases left between them. The CDR3 protein is CASSVVADGETQYF. The CDR3 region has the DNA TGTGCCAGCAGCGTAGTGGCGGACGGAGAGACCCAGTACTTC.

This clonotype was seen many times. The chain is built from TRBV24-1 and TRBJ1-1; D not resolved. Trimming shortened V by 4 bases and J by 5 bases, and 13 bases separated the two germline ends. The CDR3 is 14 amino acids. Germline CDR1 reads KGHDR; CDR2 reads SFDVKD. CDR3 DNA: TGTGCCACCAGTGAGGGATATCGGATTACTGAAGCTTTCTTT. Translation gives CATSEGYRITEAFF.

This clonotype appeared many times. The chain joins TRBV25-1 to TRBJ2-7; D gene uncertain. CDR1 MGHDK and CDR2 SYGVNS come from the germline V gene. Trimming stripped 6 bases from V and 1 base from J, with 7 bases between. This CDR3 has 12 residues. CDR3 coding DNA: TGTGCCAGCAGGGAAGGATCCTACGAGCAGTACTTC. This translates into CASREGSYEQYF.

Many counts were recorded for this clonotype. The chain carries TRBV12-3 or TRBV12-4 and TRBJ2-3; 10 nucleotides line up with TRBD1. With 5 bases clipped from V and 5 bases from J, the junction kept 4 bases outside the gene matches. This CDR3 is built from 14 residues. The CDR3 coding sequence is TGTGCCAGCAGTCGGACAGGGGGAGGAGATACGCAGTATTTT. This translates into CASSRTGGGDTQYF.